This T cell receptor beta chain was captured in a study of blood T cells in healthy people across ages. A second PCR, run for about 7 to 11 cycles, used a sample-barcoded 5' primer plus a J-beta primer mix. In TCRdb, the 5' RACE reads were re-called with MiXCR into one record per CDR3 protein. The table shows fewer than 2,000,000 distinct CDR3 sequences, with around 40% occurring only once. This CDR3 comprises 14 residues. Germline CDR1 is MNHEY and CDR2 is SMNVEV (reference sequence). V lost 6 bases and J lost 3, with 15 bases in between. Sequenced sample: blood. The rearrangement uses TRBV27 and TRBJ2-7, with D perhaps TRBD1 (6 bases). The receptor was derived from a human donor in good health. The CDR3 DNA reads TGTGCCAGCAGGCCGCCAGGGGCTTTCTACGAGCAGTACTTC. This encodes CASRPPGAFYEQYF.